The 9 T cell receptor beta chains below all came from one sample that was sequenced in a study of CD8 T cells in ankylosing spondylitis. General observations from the study: Among TCR beta sequences, a motif of several highly homologous variants appeared characteristic of ankylosing spondylitis blood.

A single record per CDR3 protein comes from TCRdb applying MiXCR to the 5' RACE reads. The repertoire holds about 450,000 distinct CDR3 sequences, with roughly 26% as singletons. These receptors have no identified antigens. Sample: blood, either unsorted or a sorted T cell fraction (not recorded which). These receptors all stem from a male donor with ankylosing spondylitis.

V gene TRBV7-2 combines with J gene TRBJ2-2; 12 bases align to TRBD2. The V and J ends lost 2 bases and 6 bases, in that order; junction bases with no gene match: 4. The V gene's germline CDR1 is SGHTA and CDR2 FQGNSA. The CDR3 is 16 amino acids. The CDR3 is CASSLSGLAGPGELFF. CDR3 nucleotides: TGTGCCAGCAGCTTAAGCGGACTAGCGGGACCCGGGGAGCTGTTTTTT.

The V call is TRBV7-2, the J call TRBJ2-7, with 9 bases identical to TRBD1. This CDR3 has 14 residues. Losses at the gene ends were 1 base for V and 4 bases for J; bases not matched to a gene: 2. Germline-derived CDR1 and CDR2 are SGHTA and FQGNSA. The CDR3 DNA sequence: TGTGCCAGCAGCTTAGTGGGACAGGGTTACGAGCAGTACGTC. This encodes CASSLVGQGYEQYV.

This clonotype showed up just a few times. This rearrangement joins TRBV20-1 to TRBJ2-7; 9 bases are shared with TRBD1. Germline V lookup: CDR1 DFQATT, CDR2 SNEGSKA (reference sequence). The trim removed 6 bases at V and 0 bases at J, leaving 9 bases unmatched. The CDR3 extends over 15 amino acids. CDR3 sequence (DNA): TGCAGTGCACCCCCGGACAGGGGCTTCTCCTACGAGCAGTACTTC. Its protein is CSAPPDRGFSYEQYF.

This clonotype was seen only a few times. V and J are TRBV20-1 and TRBJ2-3, with 9 nucleotides matching TRBD2. The CDR3 spans 12 residues. The germline V gene encodes CDR1 DFQATT and CDR2 SNEGSKA (reference sequence). Trimming removed 7 bases from V and 4 bases from J; junction bases left unmatched: 3. CDR3 amino acids: CSVIAGADTQYF. DNA for the CDR3: TGCAGTGTCATAGCGGGAGCAGATACGCAGTATTTT.

This clonotype was counted only a few times. For the CDR3, the DNA is TGTGCCAGCAGTTACGGACTAGCGGGAGGAACCCGTGGGACCCAGTACTTC. Translating it yields CASSYGLAGGTRGTQYF. V and J are TRBV7-9 and TRBJ2-5, with 14 bases lining up with TRBD2. This CDR3 is 17 amino acids long. Germline-derived CDR1 and CDR2 are SEHNR and FQNEAQ (reference sequence). Germline trimming cut 6 bases from V and 7 bases from J; bases unmatched to any gene: 13.

The genes are TRBV10-3 and TRBJ2-7; no definite D call. Germline CDR1 and CDR2: ENHRY and SYGVKD. The V end lost 2 bases, the J end lost 6 bases, and 14 bases lay between the germline ends. The CDR3 loop spans 14 amino acids. The chain's CDR3 is CAISETALSREQYF. DNA of the CDR3: TGTGCCATCAGTGAGACAGCCTTAAGTCGCGAGCAGTACTTC.

The chain carries TRBV20-1 and TRBJ2-7; D unclear. Trimming removed 3 bases at V and 1 base at J, with 7 bases between. Germline V lookup: CDR1 DFQATT, CDR2 SNEGSKA (reference sequence). This CDR3 has 12 amino acids. CDR3 region: CSASLSSYEQYF. The CDR3 DNA is TGCAGTGCTAGTCTCAGTTCCTACGAGCAGTACTTC.

The V and J genes are TRBV7-2 and TRBJ2-6; D may be TRBD2 (5 bases). Germline CDR1 SGHTA, CDR2 FQGNSA. The CDR3 is 16 residues long. V lost 5 bases, J lost 4 bases, and 15 bases lay in between. The CDR3 loop reads CASSPPEGSGANVLTF. CDR3 coding DNA: TGTGCCAGCAGCCCACCCGAGGGCAGCGGGGCCAACGTCCTGACTTTC.

The chain uses TRBV12-3 or TRBV12-4 and TRBJ1-2; no clear D gene. The CDR3 loop spans 14 amino acids. V shed 4 bases and J shed 3 bases, with 12 bases lying between them. CDR3 protein: CASSYLTSDYGYTF. The DNA for the CDR3 is TGTGCCAGCAGTTACCTCACCAGCGACTATGGCTACACCTTC.